This TCR beta chain is drawn from a study of T-cell reconstitution after alpha-beta-depleted transplantation in children. V was pared by 7 bases and J by 0 bases, with 10 bases between. There are 14 residues in the CDR3. Ten or more counts support this clonotype. For TCRbeta, the library was prepared with unique molecular identifiers. TCRdb reprocessed the PCR reads via MiXCR and lists one record per CDR3 protein. This sample has 230,000 or so distinct CDR3 sequences, with 7.5% to 10% found just once. The TCR sequence derives from a human donor who donated a stem cell graft to a child with SCID. Sequenced material: PBMCs from the stem cell graft donor, taken from the stem cell graft. The chain links TRBV12-3 or TRBV12-4 to TRBJ1-5; D is perhaps TRBD1 (6 bases). The CDR3 sequence: CASNVQGSNQPQHF. The CDR3 region has the DNA TGTGCCAGCAACGTACAGGGTAGCAATCAGCCCCAGCATTTT.